This T cell receptor beta chain is drawn from a study of a mutant IDH1 vaccine in newly diagnosed glioma. Study details: Treated patients, averaging about 40 years, were around 62% male and about 38% female. Patients arrived already treated with radiotherapy, temozolomide, or both, most having had both.

As regards this clone: Its antigen is currently unknown.

Some clones are missing from TCRdb's copy, which holds only in-frame ones; the method was immunoSEQ multiplex PCR. Of 50,000 to 65,000 clones in the sample, 65% to 85% were seen once. Study-wide points: Pseudoprogression appeared unlinked to shifts in leading peripheral T cell clonotypes.

Time point denoted: baseline, week 1 (first vaccination visit). Specified treatment: pre-vaccination baseline after standard-of-care therapy. Each donor presented with a new WHO grade 3 or 4 astrocytoma that tested IDH1-mutant and showed ATRX loss. The specimen comprised PBMCs, sampled from a glioma patient treated with radiotherapy, temozolomide or both. The origin of this receptor is a man younger than 30 with glioma.

The CDR3 loop reads CASSYTETTEAFF. CDR3 nucleotide sequence: TGTGCCAGCAGTTACACTGAGACCACTGAAGCTTTCTTT. The chain joins TRBV6-5 to TRBJ1-1; D is unclear. Germline CDR1 MNHEY, CDR2 SVGAGI. The CDR3 has 13 amino acids. V was pared by 2 bases and J by 4 bases, with 8 bases between.